Listed below are T cell receptor beta chains from one sample, sequenced in a study of blood T cell repertoires in COVID-19. Repertoires were generated with immunoSEQ multiplex PCR, while TCRdb's copy carries only in-frame clones and drops some. Among some 110,000 clones, around 81% were seen once, and the ten largest hold over 9%. Specimen: peripheral blood. Every receptor here comes from a woman in her seventies with acute or convalescent COVID-19. Each CDR3 is given with its conserved first and last residue. A D gene is named only where the DNA matches it firmly. The size entry is marked missing in some rows and otherwise reads once, few, many or a size class.

clone_size: few
v_call: TRBV4-3
d_call: -
j_call: TRBJ2-3
cdr3_aa: CASSQDTGTDTQYF
cdr3_nt: TGCGCCAGCAGCCAAGATACTGGCACAGATACGCAGTATTTT

clone_size: once
v_call: TRBV3-1/TRBV3-2
d_call: -
j_call: TRBJ1-2
cdr3_aa: CASSQNYLQGTYGYTF
cdr3_nt: TGTGCCAGCAGCCAAAATTATCTACAGGGCACCTATGGCTACACCTTC

clone_size: -
v_call: TRBV7-2
d_call: -
j_call: TRBJ2-1
cdr3_aa: CASTRQLRYNEQFF
cdr3_nt: TGTGCCAGCACGAGACAGCTACGATACAATGAGCAGTTCTTC

clone_size: large
v_call: TRBV10-2
d_call: -
j_call: TRBJ1-5
cdr3_aa: CASSESGNNQPQHF
cdr3_nt: TGCGCCAGCAGTGAATCAGGGAACAATCAGCCCCAGCATTTT

clone_size: -
v_call: TRBV29-1
d_call: TRBD2
j_call: TRBJ2-3
cdr3_aa: CSVELSGSGTQYF
cdr3_nt: TGCAGCGTTGAGCTTAGCGGGAGTGGAACGCAGTATTTT

clone_size: -
v_call: TRBV6-6
d_call: TRBD2
j_call: TRBJ2-5
cdr3_aa: CASSPSLLAGGPGTQYF
cdr3_nt: TGTGCCAGCAGTCCATCCCTGCTAGCGGGGGGGCCTGGAACCCAGTACTTC

clone_size: -
v_call: TRBV6-1
d_call: -
j_call: TRBJ1-4
cdr3_aa: CASSEGGGDRSGEKLFF
cdr3_nt: TGTGCCAGCAGTGAAGGTGGGGGAGACAGGTCCGGTGAAAAACTGTTTTTT

clone_size: -
v_call: TRBV28
d_call: TRBD1
j_call: TRBJ2-7
cdr3_aa: CASSSSGTGAWEQYF
cdr3_nt: TGTGCCAGCAGTTCCTCCGGGACAGGGGCCTGGGAGCAGTACTTC

clone_size: once
v_call: TRBV28
d_call: -
j_call: TRBJ1-3
cdr3_aa: CASSLSGHAGNTIYF
cdr3_nt: TGTGCCAGCAGTTTGTCGGGACATGCTGGAAACACCATATATTTT

clone_size: once
v_call: TRBV29-1
d_call: -
j_call: TRBJ1-1
cdr3_aa: CSVENGPTEAFF
cdr3_nt: TGCAGCGTTGAAAACGGTCCCACTGAAGCTTTCTTT

clone_size: few
v_call: TRBV6-2/TRBV6-3
d_call: TRBD2
j_call: TRBJ2-1
cdr3_aa: CASSYSPPAGVYNEQFF
cdr3_nt: TGTGCCAGCAGTTACTCCCCCCCAGCGGGAGTATACAATGAGCAGTTCTTC

clone_size: -
v_call: TRBV5-1
d_call: TRBD1
j_call: TRBJ1-4
cdr3_aa: CASSATQGINEKLFF
cdr3_nt: TGCGCCAGCAGCGCCACACAGGGGATTAATGAAAAACTGTTTTTT

clone_size: -
v_call: TRBV27
d_call: -
j_call: TRBJ1-6
cdr3_aa: CASSPRDFGSPLHF
cdr3_nt: TGTGCCAGCAGTCCGCGGGACTTCGGGTCACCCCTCCACTTT

clone_size: -
v_call: TRBV21-1
d_call: -
j_call: TRBJ2-7
cdr3_aa: CASSKPLRGPPGEQYF
cdr3_nt: TGTGCCAGCAGCAAACCCCTCAGGGGCCCCCCCGGCGAGCAGTACTTC

clone_size: -
v_call: TRBV5-1
d_call: TRBD2
j_call: TRBJ2-5
cdr3_aa: CASSPYSGSGETQYF
cdr3_nt: TGCGCCAGCAGCCCCTATAGCGGGAGTGGGGAGACCCAGTACTTC

clone_size: once
v_call: TRBV7-3
d_call: TRBD1
j_call: TRBJ2-2
cdr3_aa: CASSFGGQNLQGAGTGELFF
cdr3_nt: TGTGCCAGCAGCTTCGGGGGCCAGAACTTACAGGGGGCCGGCACCGGGGAGCTGTTTTTT

clone_size: few
v_call: TRBV7-9
d_call: -
j_call: TRBJ2-2
cdr3_aa: CASRPPFREDTGELFF
cdr3_nt: TGTGCCAGCAGACCCCCTTTCCGGGAAGACACCGGGGAGCTGTTTTTT

clone_size: -
v_call: TRBV4-1
d_call: -
j_call: TRBJ2-7
cdr3_aa: CASSLTGGYEQYF
cdr3_nt: TGCGCCAGCAGCCTCACGGGTGGCTACGAGCAGTACTTC

clone_size: -
v_call: TRBV27
d_call: TRBD1
j_call: TRBJ1-4
cdr3_aa: CASTLGTGNEKLFF
cdr3_nt: TGTGCCAGCACCCTCGGGACAGGGAATGAAAAACTGTTTTTT

clone_size: -
v_call: TRBV13
d_call: TRBD2
j_call: TRBJ2-5
cdr3_aa: CASSLETLGLAAAGPETQYF
cdr3_nt: TGTGCCAGCAGCTTAGAGACCCTCGGACTAGCGGCAGCGGGACCAGAGACCCAGTACTTC

clone_size: -
v_call: TRBV19
d_call: -
j_call: TRBJ1-2
cdr3_aa: CASSIGGQIQLDGYTF
cdr3_nt: TGTGCCAGTAGTATAGGGGGGCAAATACAACTCGATGGCTACACCTTC

clone_size: -
v_call: TRBV28
d_call: TRBD2
j_call: TRBJ2-3
cdr3_aa: CASSTIAGGPTDTQYF
cdr3_nt: TGTGCCAGCAGTACCATAGCGGGAGGCCCCACAGATACGCAGTATTTT

clone_size: -
v_call: TRBV6-5
d_call: TRBD1
j_call: TRBJ2-5
cdr3_aa: CASSLGTGIGETQYF
cdr3_nt: TGTGCCAGCAGCCTCGGGACAGGGATAGGAGAGACCCAGTACTTC

clone_size: -
v_call: TRBV7-9
d_call: -
j_call: TRBJ1-5
cdr3_aa: CASSFEGENQPQHF
cdr3_nt: TGTGCCAGCAGCTTTGAGGGGGAAAATCAGCCCCAGCATTTT

clone_size: few
v_call: TRBV19
d_call: -
j_call: TRBJ1-5
cdr3_aa: CASSPDVRHNQPQHF
cdr3_nt: TGTGCCAGTAGTCCTGATGTCAGGCACAATCAGCCCCAGCATTTT

clone_size: few
v_call: TRBV2
d_call: -
j_call: TRBJ1-1
cdr3_aa: CASSAIGHPNTEAFF
cdr3_nt: TGTGCCAGCAGTGCCATCGGACACCCGAACACTGAAGCTTTCTTT

clone_size: -
v_call: TRBV5-6
d_call: TRBD1
j_call: TRBJ1-2
cdr3_aa: CASSSDRAYGYTF
cdr3_nt: TGTGCCAGCAGTTCCGACAGGGCCTATGGCTACACCTTC

clone_size: -
v_call: TRBV5-1
d_call: -
j_call: TRBJ1-5
cdr3_aa: CASKLQVSNQPQHF
cdr3_nt: TGCGCCAGCAAATTACAGGTAAGCAATCAGCCCCAGCATTTT

clone_size: -
v_call: TRBV6-5
d_call: TRBD1
j_call: TRBJ2-7
cdr3_aa: CASSSNPGQAYEQYF
cdr3_nt: TGTGCCAGCAGTTCCAACCCGGGACAGGCCTACGAGCAGTACTTC

clone_size: -
v_call: TRBV28
d_call: TRBD2
j_call: TRBJ2-1
cdr3_aa: CASSRSGGGNEQFF
cdr3_nt: TGTGCCAGCAGTCGTAGCGGGGGAGGCAATGAGCAGTTCTTC

clone_size: -
v_call: TRBV6-5
d_call: TRBD2
j_call: TRBJ2-1
cdr3_aa: CASLAGGHSSEQFF
cdr3_nt: TGTGCCAGCCTAGCGGGGGGCCACTCCAGTGAGCAGTTCTTC

clone_size: few
v_call: TRBV28
d_call: -
j_call: TRBJ1-5
cdr3_aa: CASSLGDYSNQPQHF
cdr3_nt: TGTGCCAGCAGCCTAGGAGATTATAGCAATCAGCCCCAGCATTTT